These 9 T cell receptor beta chains came from one sample sequenced in a study of cytomegalovirus exposure and HLA in healthy donors. Both 60 Vbeta primers and 13 Jbeta primers went into the PCR. Only in-frame clones appear in the TCRdb table, and some are missing; sequencing was by immunoSEQ multiplex PCR. Among 110,000 to 150,000 clones, more than 70% were seen once, and the ten largest hold about 2%. The sequencing input was PBMCs. The receptors stem from a woman in her thirties or forties in good health and CMV-seronegative.

The V gene is TRBV7-7, the J gene TRBJ2-1, with D possibly matching TRBD2 (6 bases). Per the germline V gene, CDR1 is SSHAT and CDR2 is FNYEAQ (reference sequence). V lost 5 bases to trimming and J lost 7 bases, with 15 bases between them. The CDR3 consists of 14 residues. The CDR3 sequence is CASSPTGLLNEQFF. CDR3 sequence (DNA): TGTGCCAGCAGCCCGACGGGACTCCTAAATGAGCAGTTCTTC.

The CDR3 protein is CASSPLGEGTGELFF. The DNA for the CDR3 is TGTGCCAGCTCACCACTCGGGGAAGGCACCGGGGAGCTGTTTTTT. The chain uses TRBV18 and TRBJ2-2; tentatively, D is TRBD2 (5 bases). The CDR3 loop spans 15 amino acids. The germline gives CDR1 KGHSH, CDR2 LQKENI. Trimming took 1 base from V and 4 from J, leaving 10 bases between them. The whole variable domain, remainder taken from reference TRBV18 and TRBJ2-2, is NAGVMQNPRHLVRRRGQEARLRCSPMKGHSHVYWYRQLPEEGLKFMVYLQKENIIDESGMPKERFSAEFPKEGPSILRIQQVVRGDSAAYFCASSPLGEGTGELFFGEGSRLTVL.

V usage is TRBV7-9 and J usage is TRBJ2-2; 13 positions agree with TRBD2. The V segment lost 3 bases and the J segment 1 base; nucleotides outside the gene matches: 5. Germline V gives CDR1 SEHNR, CDR2 FQNEAQ (reference sequence). The CDR3 sequence is 18 residues long. The CDR3 reads CASSFLGTSGENTGELFF. In DNA form, the CDR3 reads TGTGCCAGCAGCTTCTTAGGGACTAGCGGGGAGAACACCGGGGAGCTGTTTTTT.

The chain's CDR3 is CASSSQSNQPQHF. DNA of the CDR3: TGTGCCAGCAGCTCACAGAGCAATCAGCCCCAGCATTTT. V usage is TRBV6-1 and J usage is TRBJ1-5; D gene unclear. CDR1 and CDR2 from the germline V gene are MNHNS and SASEGT. This CDR3 is 13 amino acids long. Trimming shortened V by 6 bases and J by 1 base, and 7 bases separated the two germline ends.

This chain links TRBV5-1 with TRBJ1-6; maybe TRBD1 (6 bases). V was cut by 5 bases and J by 8 bases, with 17 bases left in between. CDR3 length: 15 residues. Germline lookup yields CDR1 SGHRS and CDR2 YFSETQ. CDR3 bases: TGCGCCAGCAGACAGGGTATTTTAACGTATTCACCCCTCCACTTT. Amino acid sequence: CASRQGILTYSPLHF.

The V gene is TRBV7-9, the J gene TRBJ1-4; 7 bases map to TRBD1. Looked up from germline, CDR1 is SEHNR and CDR2 is FQNEAQ (reference sequence). J lost 7 bases, V lost 6 bases, and 11 bases had no gene match. This CDR3 comprises 15 residues. The DNA for the CDR3 is TGTGCCAGCAGAGGAGACAGGGTCCCTATTGAAAAACTGTTTTTT. Encoded protein: CASRGDRVPIEKLFF.

The table lists this clone with a few counts. The chain is built from TRBV5-1 and TRBJ1-1, with TRBD1 identical over 10 bases. Germline CDR1 reads SGHRS; CDR2 reads YFSETQ. After removal of 4 bases from V and 8 bases from J, the junction contained 8 bases not matched to a gene. This CDR3 has 14 residues. The CDR3 loop is CASSGGQGKVEAFF. For the CDR3, the DNA is TGCGCCAGCAGCGGGGGACAGGGGAAGGTGGAAGCTTTCTTT.

This clone has just a few counts. This chain joins TRBV6-5 and TRBJ2-7; 8 bases align to TRBD2. CDR1 and CDR2 (germline): MNHEY, SVGAGI. The CDR3 has 15 residues. Unmatched junction bases numbered 2, after V lost 0 bases and J lost 1 base. In nucleotides, the CDR3 is TGTGCCAGCAGTTACTCGAAGCGGGGGTCCTACGAGCAGTACTTC. Amino acids: CASSYSKRGSYEQYF.

This chain joins TRBV5-1 and TRBJ2-1; 12 nucleotides align to TRBD1. The germline gives CDR1 SGHRS, CDR2 YFSETQ. This CDR3 spans 14 amino acids. Trimming removed 0 bases from V and 12 bases from J; junction bases left unmatched: 4. This CDR3 reads CASSLDGTGGRQFF. CDR3 coding DNA: TGCGCCAGCAGCTTGGATGGGACAGGGGGCAGGCAGTTCTTC. Full variable domain (missing parts from reference TRBV5-1 and TRBJ2-1): KAGVTQTPRYLIKTRGQQVTLSCSPISGHRSVSWYQQTPGQGLQFLFEYFSETQRNKGNFPGRFSGRQFSNSRSEMNVSTLELGDSALYLCASSLDGTGGRQFFGPGTRLTVL.